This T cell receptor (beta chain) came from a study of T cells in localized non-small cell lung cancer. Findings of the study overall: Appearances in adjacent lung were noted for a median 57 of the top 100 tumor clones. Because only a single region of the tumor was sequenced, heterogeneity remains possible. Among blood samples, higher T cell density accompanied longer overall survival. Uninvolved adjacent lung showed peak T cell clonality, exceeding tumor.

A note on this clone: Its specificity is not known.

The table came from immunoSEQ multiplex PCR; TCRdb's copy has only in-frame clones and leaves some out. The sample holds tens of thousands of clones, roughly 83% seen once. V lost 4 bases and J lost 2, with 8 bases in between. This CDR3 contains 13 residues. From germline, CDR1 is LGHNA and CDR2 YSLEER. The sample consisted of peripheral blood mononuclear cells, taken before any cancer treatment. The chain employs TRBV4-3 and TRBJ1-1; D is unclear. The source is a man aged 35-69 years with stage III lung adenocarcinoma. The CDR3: CASSPQLNTEAFF. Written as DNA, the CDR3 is TGCGCCAGCAGCCCACAACTTAACACTGAAGCTTTCTTT.